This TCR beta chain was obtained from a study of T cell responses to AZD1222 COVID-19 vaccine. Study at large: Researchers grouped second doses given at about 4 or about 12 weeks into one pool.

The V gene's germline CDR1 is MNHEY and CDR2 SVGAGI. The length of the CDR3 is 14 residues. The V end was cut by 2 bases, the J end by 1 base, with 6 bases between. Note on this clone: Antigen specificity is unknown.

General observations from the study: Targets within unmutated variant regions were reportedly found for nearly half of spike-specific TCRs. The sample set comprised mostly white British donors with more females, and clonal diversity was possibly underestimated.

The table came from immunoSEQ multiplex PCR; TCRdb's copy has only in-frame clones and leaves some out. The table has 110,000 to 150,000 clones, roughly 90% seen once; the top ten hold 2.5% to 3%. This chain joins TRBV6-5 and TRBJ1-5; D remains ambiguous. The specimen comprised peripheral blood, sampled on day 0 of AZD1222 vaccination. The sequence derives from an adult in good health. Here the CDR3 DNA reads TGTGCCAGCAGTTACGGTCAGAGCAATCAGCCCCAGCATTTT. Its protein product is CASSYGQSNQPQHF.